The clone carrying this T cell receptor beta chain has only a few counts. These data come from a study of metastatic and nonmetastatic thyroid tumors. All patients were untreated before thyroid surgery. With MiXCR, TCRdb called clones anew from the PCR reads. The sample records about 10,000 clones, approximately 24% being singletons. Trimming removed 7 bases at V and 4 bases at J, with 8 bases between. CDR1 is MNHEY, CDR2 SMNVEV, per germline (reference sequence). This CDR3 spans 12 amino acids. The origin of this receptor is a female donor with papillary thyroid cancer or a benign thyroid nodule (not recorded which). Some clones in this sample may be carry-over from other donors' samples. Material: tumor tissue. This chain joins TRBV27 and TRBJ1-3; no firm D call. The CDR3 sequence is CASMSIGNTIYF. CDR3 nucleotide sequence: TGTGCCAGCATGAGCATAGGAAACACCATATATTTT.